Each of the 11 T cell receptor beta chains below was sequenced from the same sample in a study of blood T cell repertoires in COVID-19. Generated by immunoSEQ multiplex PCR, the TCRdb table keeps only in-frame clones and is missing some. The sample shows 200,000 to 250,000 clones, about 86% of them seen only once. The sequencing sample was made of PBMCs or T cells enriched from blood (not recorded which). The receptors stem from a woman aged 40 to 50 with acute COVID-19.

This chain links TRBV2 with TRBJ2-1; 7 bases map to TRBD1. The ends lost 6 bases at V and 13 bases at J; junction bases unmatched: 9. The CDR3 is made up of 12 amino acids. CDR1 is SNHLY, CDR2 FYNNEI, per germline. The CDR3 loop is CASRGDSRPQFF. The DNA of the CDR3 is TGTGCCAGCAGGGGGGACAGCCGACCTCAGTTCTTC.

The chain links TRBV5-6 to TRBJ1-1, with D tentatively TRBD1 (6 bases). In germline, CDR1 is SGHDT, CDR2 YYEEEE. Deletions cut 4 bases from V and 1 base from J, with 11 bases between. CDR3 length: 14 amino acids. The CDR3 protein is CASSQGQTNTEAFF. DNA of the CDR3: TGTGCCAGCAGCCAAGGACAGACGAACACTGAAGCTTTCTTT.

The V call is TRBV15, the J call TRBJ1-1; D is unclear. The CDR3 is made up of 14 amino acids. Germline CDR1 reads LNHNV; CDR2 reads YYDKDF (reference sequence). The germline V and J ends were trimmed by 1 base and 3 bases, with 9 bases remaining between them. The CDR3 nucleotides are TGTGCCACCAGCAGAGGAGTTGGTGACACTGAAGCTTTCTTT. Protein product: CATSRGVGDTEAFF.

The chain couples TRBV10-2 to TRBJ2-7; D call uncertain. The germline CDR1 and CDR2 sequences are WSHSY and SAAADI. The CDR3 is 11 residues long. V was clipped by 4 bases and J by 3 bases, with 4 bases between them. The CDR3 loop reads CASSASYEQYF. The CDR3 bases are TGCGCCAGCAGTGCCAGCTACGAGCAGTACTTC.

This clone has more than one count but fewer than ten. The chain recombines TRBV7-6 with TRBJ2-7, with D possibly TRBD2 on 6 matching bases. The CDR3 has 14 residues. Germline V gene data show CDR1 as SGHVS and CDR2 as FNYEAQ. V lost 5 bases and J 2 bases, leaving 13 bases between the germline ends. The CDR3 protein is CASSRGEAPYEQYF. In nucleotides, the CDR3 is TGTGCCAGCAGCCGTGGGGAGGCTCCCTACGAGCAGTACTTC.

This clone was seen only a few times. CDR3 DNA: TGCGCCAGCAGCCAAACAGACAACTCCTACAATGAGCAGTTCTTC. As protein: CASSQTDNSYNEQFF. The chain employs TRBV4-1 and TRBJ2-1, with unresolved D. CDR1 and CDR2 from the germline V gene are MGHRA and YSYEKL. V gave up 2 bases and J gave up 0 bases, with 8 bases separating them. The CDR3 has 15 residues.

The chain is built from TRBV27 and TRBJ2-3, with no clear D. The CDR3 covers 13 residues. The germline V gene encodes CDR1 MNHEY and CDR2 SMNVEV (reference sequence). The ends were cut back, 3 bases at V and 4 bases at J, with 8 bases in the middle. The CDR3 region is CASSFGPSDTQYF. DNA for the CDR3: TGTGCCAGCAGTTTTGGCCCTTCAGATACGCAGTATTTT.

Regarding this clone: The identical CDR3 is also encoded by other nucleotide sequences in the sample. This chain connects TRBV18 to TRBJ1-1; D is perhaps TRBD1 (5 bases). CDR3 length: 13 residues. From germline, CDR1 is KGHSH and CDR2 LQKENI. Trimming removed 4 bases from V and 1 base from J, with 7 bases in between. CDR3: CASSRGQNTEAFF. The CDR3, as DNA: TGTGCCAGCTCACGAGGACAGAACACTGAAGCTTTCTTT.

The chain links TRBV7-2 to TRBJ2-3; D is perhaps TRBD1 (5 bases). CDR1 is SGHTA and CDR2 is FQGNSA in the germline V gene. The CDR3 runs to 16 residues. V was cut by 5 bases and J by 1 base, with 16 bases left in between. CDR3 region: CASSPPGVGGTDTQYF. As DNA, the CDR3 is TGTGCCAGCAGCCCCCCGGGCGTAGGGGGCACAGATACGCAGTATTTT.

V is TRBV4-1 and J is TRBJ2-7, with TRBD1 identical over 9 bases. The CDR3 covers 15 residues. The germline V gene has CDR1 MGHRA and CDR2 YSYEKL. Trimming cost V 3 bases and J 4 bases; bases outside gene matches: 7. In DNA form, the CDR3 reads TGCGCCAGCAGCCATCCGGGACAGGGAAGTTACGAGCAGTACTTC. Translated: CASSHPGQGSYEQYF.

As for this clone: It may be a read error: a sequence one base away is much more abundant. V is TRBV2 and J is TRBJ2-7; TRBD2 agrees at 14 bases. The germline V gene has CDR1 SNHLY and CDR2 FYNNEI. Trimming cost V 5 bases and J 6 bases; bases outside gene matches: 3. CDR3 length equals 14 residues. CDR3: CASSPGLAGVEQYF. CDR3 nucleotides: TGTGCCAGCAGTCCGGGACTAGCGGGAGTCGAGCAGTACTTC.